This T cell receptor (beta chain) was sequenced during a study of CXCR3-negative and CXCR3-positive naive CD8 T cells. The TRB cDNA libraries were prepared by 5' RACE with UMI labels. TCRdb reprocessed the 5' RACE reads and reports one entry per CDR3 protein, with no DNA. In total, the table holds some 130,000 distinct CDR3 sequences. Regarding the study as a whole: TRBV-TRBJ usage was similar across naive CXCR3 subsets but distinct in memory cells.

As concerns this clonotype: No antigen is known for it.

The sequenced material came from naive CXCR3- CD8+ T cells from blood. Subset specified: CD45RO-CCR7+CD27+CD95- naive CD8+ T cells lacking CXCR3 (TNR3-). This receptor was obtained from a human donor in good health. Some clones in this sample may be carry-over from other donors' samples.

CDR3 in amino acids: CASLTGTDNEQFF. The chain has TRBV12-3 or TRBV12-4 and TRBJ2-1; TCRdb proposes TRBD1, but this gene call is untestable without DNA. This CDR3 spans 13 amino acids.